The 27 T cell receptor beta chains below come from one sample, sequenced in a study of T cell responses to AZD1222 COVID-19 vaccine. TCRdb's table, derived via immunoSEQ multiplex PCR, lists solely in-frame clones and lacks some. The sample contains more than 80,000 clones, around 90% of which appear only once. Sequenced here: peripheral blood, sampled 28 days after the second AZD1222 dose. These receptors came from an adult who received the AZD1222 COVID-19 vaccine.

The chain carries TRBV5-1 and TRBJ1-1; 8 positions agree with TRBD1. The CDR3 spans 14 residues. V shed 1 base, J shed 3 bases, and the junction held 2 bases outside the gene matches. Germline CDR1 SGHRS, CDR2 YFSETQ. CDR3 sequence reads: CASSLSGGDTEAFF. Here the CDR3 DNA reads TGCGCCAGCAGCTTGTCAGGGGGCGACACTGAAGCTTTCTTT.

The genes are TRBV3-1 (or the pseudogene TRBV3-2) and TRBJ1-5, with TRBD1 as a possible D gene (5 bases). The germline V and J ends were trimmed by 0 bases and 6 bases, with 12 bases remaining between them. Looked up from germline, CDR1 is LGHDT and CDR2 is YNNKEL (reference sequence). The CDR3 consists of 15 residues. This CDR3 reads CASSQDSAQGQPQHF. For the CDR3, the DNA is TGTGCCAGCAGCCAAGATAGCGCCCAGGGTCAGCCCCAGCATTTT.

The genes are TRBV5-6 and TRBJ1-4, with D unclear. Trimming shortened V by 3 bases and J by 7 bases, and 16 bases separated the two germline ends. Germline-derived CDR1 and CDR2 are SGHDT and YYEEEE. The CDR3 sequence is 15 residues long. The CDR3 sequence: CASSSSLGDLEKLFF. Here the CDR3 DNA reads TGTGCCAGCAGCTCCTCTCTCGGGGATCTTGAAAAACTGTTTTTT.

The rearrangement links TRBV7-2 to TRBJ2-7, with D possibly TRBD1 on 5 matching bases. In germline, CDR1 is SGHTA, CDR2 FQGNSA. CDR3 length: 14 residues. V was shortened by 2 bases and J by 2 bases, with 10 bases between the two germline ends. The CDR3 reads CASSLWGPPYEQYF. Here the CDR3 DNA reads TGTGCCAGCAGCTTATGGGGCCCGCCCTACGAGCAGTACTTC.

The rearrangement uses TRBV9 and TRBJ2-7; TRBD1 is a possible D gene (5 bases). The CDR3 has 13 amino acids. Per germline, CDR1 SGDLS and CDR2 YYNGEE. With 4 bases removed from V and 7 bases from J, the gap between germline ends came to 15 bases. The CDR3 loop is CASSPGLRGEQYF. CDR3 nucleotide sequence: TGTGCCAGCAGCCCAGGGCTTAGGGGAGAGCAGTACTTC.

The genes are TRBV9 and TRBJ2-1; D possibly corresponds to TRBD2 (7 bases). Looked up from germline, CDR1 is SGDLS and CDR2 is YYNGEE. Deletions cut 0 bases from V and 2 bases from J, with 9 bases between. The CDR3 has 15 amino acids. The CDR3 reads CASSVVGGPYNEQFF. CDR3 coding DNA: TGTGCCAGCAGCGTAGTGGGGGGGCCCTACAATGAGCAGTTCTTC. Drawing the rest from reference TRBV9 and TRBJ2-1, the complete variable domain is DSGVTQTPKHLITATGQRVTLRCSPRSGDLSVYWYQQSLDQGLQFLIQYYNGEERAKGNILERFSAQQFPDLHSELNLSSLELGDSALYFCASSVVGGPYNEQFFGPGTRLTVL.

The rearrangement joins TRBV6-5 to TRBJ1-2, with a weak D call TRBD1 (5 bases). V was pared by 0 bases and J by 7 bases, with 18 bases between. CDR1 MNHEY and CDR2 SVGAGI come from the germline V gene. There are 16 residues in the CDR3. The CDR3 DNA is TGTGCCAGCAGTTACTCCTTGGTCGGGGCCCTCTCTGGCTACACCTTC. Protein product: CASSYSLVGALSGYTF.

CDR3 protein: CASSAHPLANTGELFF. The DNA of the CDR3 is TGTGCCAGCAGTGCGCACCCACTAGCGAACACCGGGGAGCTGTTTTTT. The genes are TRBV2 and TRBJ2-2; weak D call: TRBD2 (5 bases). Germline lookup yields CDR1 SNHLY and CDR2 FYNNEI. V was clipped by 4 bases and J by 0 bases, with 12 bases between them. CDR3 size: 16 residues.

The CDR3 here is CASVRGVTEAFF. The CDR3 DNA follows: TGTGCCAGCGTTCGGGGGGTCACTGAAGCTTTCTTT. V is TRBV12-3 or TRBV12-4 and J is TRBJ1-1; D perhaps matches TRBD1 (5 bases). This CDR3 comprises 12 residues. V gave up 8 bases and J gave up 4 bases, with 11 bases separating them.

V usage is TRBV7-2 and J usage is TRBJ1-2; a possible D gene is TRBD1 (5 bases). Germline loops: CDR1 SGHTA, CDR2 FQGNSA. The CDR3 totals 15 residues. V shed 7 bases and J shed 6 bases, with 21 bases lying between them. The CDR3 DNA is TGTGCCAGCACGACCAGATGGGGCGGAGGGCATGGCTACACCTTC. It codes for CASTTRWGGGHGYTF.

The chain joins TRBV7-8 to TRBJ1-2; D call uncertain. V shed 4 bases and J shed 4 bases, with 13 bases lying between them. The CDR3 spans 14 residues. The germline V gene encodes CDR1 SGHVS and CDR2 FQNEAQ. The CDR3 sequence: CASSYSPELYGYTF. In DNA form, the CDR3 reads TGTGCCAGCAGCTACAGCCCGGAACTCTATGGCTACACCTTC.

The rearrangement joins TRBV5-1 to TRBJ2-1; TRBD2 might be the D (6 bases). Per germline, CDR1 SGHRS and CDR2 YFSETQ. V gave up 0 bases and J gave up 0 bases, with 7 bases separating them. The CDR3 has 15 residues. The CDR3 bases are TGCGCCAGCAGCTTGGACGGGGGCTCCTACAATGAGCAGTTCTTC. This sequence encodes CASSLDGGSYNEQFF.

V is TRBV7-8 and J is TRBJ2-1, with no clear D. V lost 5 bases, J lost 8 bases, and 10 bases lay in between. Per germline, CDR1 SGHVS and CDR2 FQNEAQ. The CDR3 has 12 residues. The CDR3 is CASSPARYEQFF. The CDR3 nucleotides read TGTGCCAGCAGCCCTGCCCGGTATGAGCAGTTCTTC.

The chain links TRBV7-3 to TRBJ1-4; D perhaps matches TRBD1 (5 bases). This CDR3 comprises 16 residues. Germline V gene data show CDR1 as SGHTA and CDR2 as FQGTGA. Between the trimmed V and J ends, which lost 5 bases and 3 bases, there was a span of 16 bases. CDR3 sequence: CASSPQVAGSNEKLFF. The CDR3 DNA sequence: TGTGCCAGCAGCCCACAGGTTGCTGGATCTAATGAAAAACTGTTTTTT.

V and J are TRBV3-1 (or the pseudogene TRBV3-2) and TRBJ2-7; D may match TRBD1 or TRBD2 (5 bases each). This CDR3 spans 16 amino acids. With 3 bases removed from V and 1 base from J, the gap between germline ends came to 16 bases. The V gene's germline CDR1 is LGHDT and CDR2 YNNKEL (reference sequence). CDR3 sequence (DNA): TGTGCCAGCAGCCATCTGGATTGGGACGGATCCTACGAGCAGTACTTC. This sequence encodes CASSHLDWDGSYEQYF.

The chain joins TRBV5-4 to TRBJ2-1; D is possibly TRBD1 or TRBD2 (5 bases each). Germline lookup yields CDR1 SGHNT and CDR2 YYREEE (reference sequence). Between the trimmed V and J ends, which lost 4 bases and 1 base, there was a span of 21 bases. The CDR3 is 18 residues long. CDR3 sequence: CASSPPPRGVQSYNEQFF. In DNA, the CDR3 is TGTGCCAGCAGCCCTCCCCCCCGGGGCGTACAATCCTACAATGAGCAGTTCTTC.

The chain is built from TRBV4-1 and TRBJ2-5, with TRBD2 identical over 15 bases. Germline V gene data show CDR1 as MGHRA and CDR2 as YSYEKL. The CDR3 loop spans 16 amino acids. With 4 bases clipped from V and 3 bases from J, the junction kept 3 bases outside the gene matches. The CDR3 is CASSLGLAGGKETQYF. The DNA for the CDR3 is TGCGCCAGCAGCCTTGGACTAGCGGGGGGGAAAGAGACCCAGTACTTC.

The chain links TRBV7-3 to TRBJ2-1, with D perhaps matching TRBD2 (5 bases). Per germline, CDR1 SGHTA and CDR2 FQGTGA. V was cut by 2 bases and J by 7 bases, with 15 bases left in between. The CDR3 is 15 residues long. The CDR3 DNA sequence: TGTGCCAGCAGCTTAGCGGGCGCCCTTATAAATGAGCAGTTCTTC. Its translation: CASSLAGALINEQFF.

This chain connects TRBV2 to TRBJ2-5; 7 nucleotides match TRBD2. Germline-derived CDR1 and CDR2 are SNHLY and FYNNEI. Trimming cost V 2 bases and J 1 base; bases outside gene matches: 4. CDR3 length equals 15 residues. The DNA of the CDR3 is TGTGCCAGCAGTGAAAGGGCTAGCGGCCAAGAGACCCAGTACTTC. Translating it yields CASSERASGQETQYF.

The chain recombines TRBV5-1 with TRBJ1-1; D ambiguous. The V gene's germline CDR1 is SGHRS and CDR2 YFSETQ. CDR3 length: 15 residues. Trimming pared 4 bases from V and 1 base from J, leaving 14 bases between. DNA of the CDR3: TGCGCCAGCAGCGGGAATGAGGGATGGAACACTGAAGCTTTCTTT. It codes for CASSGNEGWNTEAFF. Drawing the rest from reference TRBV5-1 and TRBJ1-1, the complete variable domain is KAGVTQTPRYLIKTRGQQVTLSCSPISGHRSVSWYQQTPGQGLQFLFEYFSETQRNKGNFPGRFSGRQFSNSRSEMNVSTLELGDSALYLCASSGNEGWNTEAFFGQGTRLTVV.

The genes are TRBV4-3 and TRBJ1-2; unclear D gene. Between the trimmed V and J ends, which lost 0 bases and 8 bases, there was a span of 13 bases. There are 14 residues in the CDR3. Looked up from germline, CDR1 is LGHNA and CDR2 is YSLEER. CDR3 amino acids: CASSQDLGAIGYTF. The CDR3 DNA reads TGCGCCAGCAGCCAAGATCTGGGTGCGATAGGCTACACCTTC.

The chain couples TRBV7-6 to TRBJ1-5, with unresolved D. There are 14 residues in the CDR3. V was pared by 6 bases and J by 1 base, with 10 bases between. CDR1 SGHVS and CDR2 FNYEAQ come from the germline V gene. For the CDR3, the DNA is TGTGCCAGCAGTTCGGGAGCGAGCAATCAGCCCCAGCATTTT. Its protein product is CASSSGASNQPQHF.

The chain recombines TRBV5-4 with TRBJ2-7, with 10 bases matching TRBD2. V lost 0 bases, J lost 2 bases, and 5 bases stayed unmatched. CDR1 is SGHNT, CDR2 YYREEE, per germline (reference sequence). CDR3 length equals 16 residues. Written as DNA, the CDR3 is TGTGCCAGCAGCTTGGCAAGCACTAGCGGGGCCTACGAGCAGTACTTC. This encodes CASSLASTSGAYEQYF. The full variable domain, with the rest looked up from reference TRBV5-4 and TRBJ2-7, is ETGVTQSPTHLIKTRGQQVTLRCSSQSGHNTVSWYQQALGQGPQFIFQYYREEENGRGNFPPRFSGLQFPNYSSELNVNALELDDSALYLCASSLASTSGAYEQYFGPGTRLTVT.

The chain uses TRBV7-8 and TRBJ1-1; weak D call: TRBD1 (6 bases). Trimming stripped 5 bases from V and 5 bases from J, with 21 bases between. The length of the CDR3 is 16 residues. Looked up from germline, CDR1 is SGHVS and CDR2 is FQNEAQ. This CDR3 reads CASSQSLVQGSTEAFF. CDR3 nucleotide sequence: TGTGCCAGCAGCCAGAGTCTGGTACAGGGTTCGACTGAAGCTTTCTTT.

CDR3 nucleotides: TGTGCCAGCTCACCTGTGGGGCAAGAGACCCAGTACTTC. Residues: CASSPVGQETQYF. This rearrangement joins TRBV18 to TRBJ2-5, with D uncertain. V was trimmed by 3 bases and J by 2 bases, leaving 7 bases between them. Germline CDR1 reads KGHSH; CDR2 reads LQKENI. This CDR3 is built from 13 residues.

The chain carries TRBV7-2 and TRBJ2-7; TRBD2 aligns across 7 bases. The junction had 7 bases not matched to a gene; V was cut back by 1 base and J by 1 base. The CDR3 extends over 16 amino acids. Germline V gene sequence: CDR1 SGHTA, CDR2 FQGNSA. In DNA, the CDR3 is TGTGCCAGCAGCTTAGGTCCTAGCGGTATATCCTACGAGCAGTACTTC. This translates into CASSLGPSGISYEQYF.

This rearrangement joins TRBV6-2 or TRBV6-3 to TRBJ2-5; D unresolved. The germline CDR1 and CDR2 sequences are MNHEY and SVGEGT. The CDR3 sequence is 11 residues long. V was trimmed by 6 bases and J by 12 bases, leaving 14 bases between them. CDR3 nucleotides: TGTGCCAGCAGCCAGACCCACGGCGAGTACTTC. It codes for CASSQTHGEYF.